The 6 T cell receptor beta chains in this list originate from one sample, sequenced in a study of T cells after yellow fever vaccination. TCRdb independently ran MiXCR on the 5' RACE reads; one entry per CDR3 protein. The table includes about 360,000 distinct CDR3 sequences, roughly 6.1% detected once. This specimen was PBMCs, taken 5 days after the yellow fever booster vaccination. The receptors stem from a man in his thirties or forties who received the YFV17D yellow fever vaccine.

At least ten counts were recorded for this clonotype. The chain employs TRBV12-3 or TRBV12-4 and TRBJ1-5; D is possibly TRBD1 (5 bases). The V end lost 4 bases, the J end lost 7 bases, and 17 bases lay between the germline ends. The CDR3 consists of 15 residues. CDR3 nucleotide sequence: TGTGCCAGCAGTTCCCGGGGCTGGGGGGAGCAGCCCCAGCATTTT. Its protein product is CASSSRGWGEQPQHF.

The chain combines TRBV12-3 or TRBV12-4 with TRBJ2-7; 7 bases are shared with TRBD1. The ends lost 2 bases at V and 6 bases at J; junction bases unmatched: 4. The CDR3 runs to 13 residues. The CDR3 DNA sequence: TGTGCCAGCAGTTTAAACCACAGGGGCGAGCAGTACTTC. It translates to CASSLNHRGEQYF.

Ten or more counts support this clonotype. The V gene is TRBV5-1, the J gene TRBJ2-3, with TRBD2 identical over 10 bases. J lost 3 bases, V lost 3 bases, and 7 bases had no gene match. This CDR3 contains 16 residues. From germline, CDR1 is SGHRS and CDR2 YFSETQ. The CDR3 reads CASSWITSGTTDTQYF. The DNA for the CDR3 is TGCGCCAGCAGCTGGATTACTAGCGGGACGACAGATACGCAGTATTTT.

This clonotype was observed many times. This sequence joins TRBV15 and TRBJ2-1; D ambiguous. The V gene's germline CDR1 is LNHNV and CDR2 YYDKDF (reference sequence). Trimming cost V 1 base and J 4 bases, with 14 bases left between them. The CDR3 spans 16 residues. CDR3 coding DNA: TGTGCCACCAGCAGAGGAATCCCCCCATCTTACAATGAGCAGTTCTTC. This sequence encodes CATSRGIPPSYNEQFF.

J is TRBJ1-1 and V is TRBV10-3; D gene unclear. The germline V and J ends were trimmed by 2 bases and 0 bases, with 4 bases remaining between them. CDR1 and CDR2 from the germline V gene are ENHRY and SYGVKD. The CDR3 is made up of 13 amino acids. The CDR3 region has the DNA TGTGCCATCAGTGAGGGTCTGAACACTGAAGCTTTCTTT. This codes for CAISEGLNTEAFF.

Many counts were recorded for this clonotype. The gene calls are TRBV13 and TRBJ2-7; the match to TRBD2 covers 12 bases. Germline assignment: CDR1 PRHDT and CDR2 FYEKMQ (reference sequence). J was trimmed by 1 base and V by 0 bases; bases with no gene match: 19. The CDR3 contains 22 residues. In DNA, the CDR3 is TGTGCCAGCAGCTTAGGTGAGGGATGGCTAGCGGGAGGGCCATTACTTTCCTACGAGCAGTACTTC. Translation: CASSLGEGWLAGGPLLSYEQYF.